A selection of T cell receptor beta chains follows, all from one sample in a study of Tregs in tolerant kidney transplant recipients. TCRdb keeps only in-frame clones here, not all; method: immunoSEQ multiplex PCR. The sample has around 64,000 clones, 87% seen once. The starting material was CD4+ T cells from blood (PBMCs), obtained 6 months after the transplant. The origin of the receptors is a human patient who received a combined kidney and bone marrow transplant. The graft donor may be the source of some T cells. CDR3s include the opening cysteine and the closing phenylalanine or tryptophan. A D gene is named only where the DNA matches it firmly. Not all rows give a size; the values are once, few, many and, for expanded clones, a class.

V,size,J,D,DNA,CDR3
TRBV6-1,NA,TRBJ2-5,TRBD2,TGTGCCATCCGACTCGCCGGGGGGGCGCACGAGACCCAGTACTTC,CAIRLAGGAHETQYF
TRBV7-3,NA,TRBJ2-5,TRBD1,TGTGCCAGCAGCTCTACAGGGGGCCGGGAGACCCAGTACTTC,CASSSTGGRETQYF
TRBV2,once,TRBJ2-5,TRBD2,TGTGCCGGCACCGGGACTAGCGTCCAGGAGACCCAATACTTC,CAGTGTSVQETQYF
TRBV7-2,NA,TRBJ2-1,TRBD2,TGTGCCAGCAGCTTAGTACCCCTACTGGCGGGAGGGGGACATGAGCAGTTCTTC,CASSLVPLLAGGGHEQFF
TRBV5-1,NA,TRBJ2-7,TRBD1,TGCGCCAGCAGGCCCGGGACAGGGGGATTCTACGAGCAGTACTTC,CASRPGTGGFYEQYF
TRBV7-2,NA,TRBJ1-5,NA,TGTGCCAGCAGCCAGGGAAACAGTGGCAATCAGCCCCAGCATTTT,CASSQGNSGNQPQHF
TRBV6-1,NA,TRBJ2-5,NA,TGTGCCAGCAGTGATTTCGCTAGCGAAGAGACCCAGTACTTC,CASSDFASEETQYF
TRBV4-1,NA,TRBJ1-1,TRBD1,TGCGCCAGCAGCCAAGGGCGGGACAGGTGGACTGAAGCTTTCTTT,CASSQGRDRWTEAFF
TRBV7-2,NA,TRBJ1-4,NA,TGTGCCAGCAGTCTAACAGGGAGGGAATATGAAAAACTGTTTTTT,CASSLTGREYEKLFF
TRBV4-2,few,TRBJ2-7,TRBD2,TGTGCCAGCAGCCAAGTGTCCCAGCGGGGAAGCTCCTACGAGCAGTACTTC,CASSQVSQRGSSYEQYF
TRBV4-1,NA,TRBJ2-5,NA,TGCGCCAGCAGCCAAGCGAGGGGGACGATAGGAGAGACCCAGTACTTC,CASSQARGTIGETQYF
TRBV14,NA,TRBJ1-2,TRBD1,TGTGCCAGCAGCCTCTACAGGGGGCTTGGCTACACCTTC,CASSLYRGLGYTF
TRBV6-4,NA,TRBJ2-3,NA,TGTGCCAGCAGTGACCTTCCCGCCCAGGGTACGCAGTATTTT,CASSDLPAQGTQYF
TRBV9,NA,TRBJ2-5,TRBD2,TGTGCCAGCAGCGTAGGACTAGCGGGAGGATTTGGGGAGCAGTACTTC,CASSVGLAGGFGEQYF
TRBV5-5,NA,TRBJ1-6,NA,TGTGCCAGCAGCCGGGCGGGGTCCCATAATTCCCCCCTCCACTTT,CASSRAGSHNSPLHF
TRBV20-1,NA,TRBJ2-2,TRBD1,TGCAGTGCCCGGACAGGCGGGGAGCTGTTTTTT,CSARTGGELFF
TRBV6-5,NA,TRBJ2-7,NA,TGTGCCAGCATAGGGGCTTACGAGCAGTACTTC,CASIGAYEQYF
TRBV6-5,once,TRBJ1-5,NA,TGTGCCAGCAGTTACAACGCGGGCCTGCCCCAGCATTTT,CASSYNAGLPQHF
TRBV4-3,NA,TRBJ2-7,TRBD2,TGCGCCAGCAGCCAAGATAGGGGTGCTGCGGGAGCAGTTTTGTACGAGCAGTACTTC,CASSQDRGAAGAVLYEQYF
TRBV19,NA,TRBJ2-1,NA,TGTGCCAGTAGTATCGGGGCGGGGTCCTACAATGAGCAGTTCTTC,CASSIGAGSYNEQFF
TRBV28,few,TRBJ2-2,TRBD1,TGTGCCAGCAGTGGGAGTGGTTGGGGACAGCGGAACACCGGGGAGCTGTTTTTT,CASSGSGWGQRNTGELFF
TRBV4-3,NA,TRBJ2-7,NA,TGCGCCAGCAGCCAAGATTCTAACTCCTACGAGCAGTACTTC,CASSQDSNSYEQYF
TRBV6-5,NA,TRBJ1-2,NA,TGTGCCAGCAGCCCCTCTAACTATGGCTACACCTTC,CASSPSNYGYTF
TRBV5-4,NA,TRBJ1-1,NA,TGTGCCAGCAGCCCTACGCGGACAGTGAACACTGAAGCTTTCTTT,CASSPTRTVNTEAFF
TRBV5-6,NA,TRBJ1-2,NA,TGTGCCAGCAGCTTCACAGGGAAGATAAGTGGCTACACCTTC,CASSFTGKISGYTF
TRBV11-2,NA,TRBJ2-3,TRBD2,TGTGCCAGCAGCCCAGGCCGTAGCGGGAGGTCTGTGAGCACAGATACGCAGTATTTT,CASSPGRSGRSVSTDTQYF
TRBV5-1,NA,TRBJ2-5,NA,TGCGCCAGCAGCTTGGACGCAGGGGTGGAGACCCAGTACTTC,CASSLDAGVETQYF
TRBV7-9,NA,TRBJ1-4,NA,TGTGCCAGCAGCTTAATGAGAGGAACTAATGAAAAACTGTTTTTT,CASSLMRGTNEKLFF
TRBV5-1,NA,TRBJ2-7,NA,TGCGCCAGCAGCCCCTCTTCCCACGAGCAGTACTTC,CASSPSSHEQYF
TRBV28,NA,TRBJ2-1,TRBD2,TGTGCCAGCAGTTTGTCGCGGGGGGGCCTCAATGAGCAGTTCTTC,CASSLSRGGLNEQFF
TRBV11-2,NA,TRBJ2-2,NA,TGTGCCAGCAGCTCCGACAGATCCTACACCGGGGAGCTGTTTTTT,CASSSDRSYTGELFF
TRBV7-8,NA,TRBJ1-5,TRBD1,TGTGCCAGCAGCGTGGACAGGGTTCGGGAGCCCCAGCATTTT,CASSVDRVREPQHF
TRBV7-2,NA,TRBJ2-6,NA,TGTGCCAGCAGCTTAGTAGGGGGTAACTCTGGGGCCAACGTCCTGACTTTC,CASSLVGGNSGANVLTF
TRBV11-2,few,TRBJ2-7,NA,TGTGCCAGCAGCTTAAACCCTCGACAGAGCGAGCAGTACTTC,CASSLNPRQSEQYF
TRBV7-8,NA,TRBJ2-5,TRBD1,TGTGCCAGCAGCCCGCACCGGACAGGGCAAAAGGGGCAAGAGACCCAGTACTTC,CASSPHRTGQKGQETQYF
TRBV5-8,NA,TRBJ2-1,NA,TGTGCCAGCAGAACCAGGGGGGTGAATGAGCAGTTCTTC,CASRTRGVNEQFF
TRBV30,NA,TRBJ1-5,TRBD1,TGTGCCTGGAGCGTCAAAGGGGGCCAGCCCCAGCATTTT,CAWSVKGGQPQHF
TRBV10-3,NA,TRBJ2-2,TRBD1,TGTGCCATCCTACCTGACAGGGGGGGTACCGGGGAGCTGTTTTTT,CAILPDRGGTGELFF
TRBV30,NA,TRBJ2-3,TRBD2,TGTGCCTGTACCGGGACTAGCGGGGCAGATACGCAGTATTTT,CACTGTSGADTQYF
TRBV18,NA,TRBJ1-5,NA,TGTGCCAGCTCACCGGAGACAGGACTCAATCAGCCCCAGCATTTT,CASSPETGLNQPQHF
TRBV5-1,NA,TRBJ2-5,TRBD2,TGCGCCAGCAGCTTGGATACTAGCGGGAGGGGAAGGGAAGAGACCCAGTACTTC,CASSLDTSGRGREETQYF
TRBV6-5,few,TRBJ2-7,NA,TGTGCCAGCAGTTACTCCCCGGCCTACGAGCAGTACTTC,CASSYSPAYEQYF
TRBV7-9,NA,TRBJ1-6,NA,TGTGCCAGCAGTCCCCGACAGGCATATAATTCACCCCTCCACTTT,CASSPRQAYNSPLHF
TRBV14,NA,TRBJ1-1,NA,TGTGCCAGCAGCCAAGATCCGGAGGCATACGTAGCTTTCTTT,CASSQDPEAYVAFF
TRBV4-3,NA,TRBJ2-7,TRBD1,TGCGCCAGCAGCCAACAACCGGGACAGGGGGTCTACGAGCAGTACTTC,CASSQQPGQGVYEQYF
TRBV5-1,NA,TRBJ2-3,TRBD2,TGCGCCAGCAGCTTGGGACTAGCGGGGACCACAGATACGCAGTATTTT,CASSLGLAGTTDTQYF
TRBV19,NA,TRBJ2-7,TRBD1,TGTGCCAGTAGTCGACAGGGGCCGGGCGAGCAGTACTTC,CASSRQGPGEQYF
TRBV30,NA,TRBJ1-5,NA,TGTGCCTGGAGTGTCGGCAGGGTTTCGGGTAGCAATCAGCCCCAGCATTTT,CAWSVGRVSGSNQPQHF
TRBV6-6,NA,TRBJ1-2,NA,TGTGCCAGCAGCCCCAGAACTAACTATGGCTACACCTTC,CASSPRTNYGYTF
TRBV30,NA,TRBJ1-5,NA,TGTGCCTGGAGCCTCCGGGGACAAGGGCAGCCCCAGCATTTT,CAWSLRGQGQPQHF